One and the same sample provided the 26 T cell receptor beta chains below, sequenced in a study of control samples from healthy donors and cancer patients. The data were produced by immunoSEQ multiplex PCR, yet TCRdb's version contains in-frame clones alone and is incomplete. There are 40,000 to 65,000 clones in the sample; roughly 87% occur only once, and 11% to 15% lies in the top ten. The source material was PBMCs. The receptors were gathered from a man aged 55 to 70 with head and neck cancer.

The V call is TRBV10-3, the J call TRBJ2-6; 7 nucleotides line up with TRBD1. The junction had 10 bases not matched to a gene; V was cut back by 5 bases and J by 0 bases. The CDR3 loop spans 18 amino acids. The germline V gene has CDR1 ENHRY and CDR2 SYGVKD. Here the CDR3 reads CAISYSGQSSSGANVLTF. In DNA form, the CDR3 reads TGTGCCATCAGTTACTCGGGACAGTCAAGCTCTGGGGCCAACGTCCTGACTTTC.

The chain carries TRBV29-1 and TRBJ2-7, with D possibly being TRBD1 (5 bases). Trimming removed 6 bases at V and 3 bases at J, with 12 bases between. Germline V CDR1 and CDR2: SQVTM, ANQGSEA. CDR3 length: 12 amino acids. CDR3 residues: CSVFLGDYEQYF. CDR3 DNA: TGCAGCGTATTTCTAGGGGACTACGAGCAGTACTTC.

This clone was observed a single time. This rearrangement joins TRBV5-6 to TRBJ1-3, with TRBD1 matching over 7 bases. Germline CDR1 and CDR2: SGHDT and YYEEEE. The CDR3 runs to 15 residues. V dropped 2 bases and J dropped 4; count of bases not matched to a gene: 6. The CDR3 loop is CASSFGDRVGNTIYF. The CDR3 DNA follows: TGTGCCAGCAGCTTCGGGGACAGAGTCGGAAACACCATATATTTT.

V is TRBV19 and J is TRBJ1-5; D uncertain. The CDR3 covers 12 residues. The V end lost 3 bases, the J end lost 5 bases, and 5 bases lay between the germline ends. Germline assignment: CDR1 LNHDA and CDR2 SQIVND (reference sequence). The CDR3 region is CASSMAYQPQHF. The CDR3 bases are TGTGCCAGTAGTATGGCGTATCAGCCCCAGCATTTT.

This rearrangement joins TRBV6-5 to TRBJ2-3; D is possibly TRBD2 (6 bases). This CDR3 is 14 amino acids long. In germline, CDR1 is MNHEY, CDR2 SVGAGI. Trimming removed 2 bases from V and 0 bases from J, with 6 bases in between. The CDR3 loop is CASSYGGSTDTQYF. In DNA form, the CDR3 reads TGTGCCAGCAGTTACGGGGGGAGCACAGATACGCAGTATTTT.

V is TRBV29-1 and J is TRBJ2-1, with 8 bases identical to TRBD1. The CDR3 extends over 15 amino acids. CDR1 SQVTM and CDR2 ANQGSEA come from the germline V gene. The trim removed 3 bases at V and 3 bases at J, leaving 7 bases unmatched. In nucleotides, the CDR3 is TGCAGCGTTGACGGCCACAGGGGGAACTACAATGAGCAGTTCTTC. Amino acid sequence: CSVDGHRGNYNEQFF.

This sequence joins TRBV6-5 and TRBJ1-2; TRBD1 agrees at 7 bases. Germline CDR1 MNHEY, CDR2 SVGAGI. The CDR3 covers 13 residues. Germline trimming cut 6 bases from V and 2 bases from J; bases unmatched to any gene: 3. The CDR3 DNA is TGTGCCAGCAGGGTGGACAGGAACTATGGCTACACCTTC. Residues: CASRVDRNYGYTF.

The chain recombines TRBV14 with TRBJ2-5; perhaps TRBD1 as D (6 bases). The CDR3 sequence is 17 residues long. Between the trimmed V and J ends, which lost 1 base and 2 bases, there was a span of 17 bases. Germline V CDR1 and CDR2: SGHDN, FVKESK. CDR3 amino acids: CASSQVRTGYLQETQYF. The CDR3 nucleotides read TGTGCCAGCAGCCAAGTCCGAACAGGGTATCTGCAAGAGACCCAGTACTTC.

The chain combines TRBV2 with TRBJ2-1, with 8 bases lining up with TRBD2. This CDR3 has 16 residues. The V and J ends lost 7 bases and 0 bases, in that order; junction bases with no gene match: 8. CDR1 is SNHLY and CDR2 is FYNNEI in the germline V gene. CDR3 DNA: TGTGCCAGCAATACAGCGGGGGCGAGCTCCTACAATGAGCAGTTCTTC. It codes for CASNTAGASSYNEQFF.

This chain joins TRBV6-1 and TRBJ1-1; D may be TRBD1 (5 bases). This CDR3 region has 15 residues. CDR1 and CDR2 (germline): MNHNS, SASEGT. With 2 bases removed from V and 5 bases from J, the gap between germline ends came to 15 bases. CDR3 protein: CASSERRAGRTEAFF. CDR3 DNA: TGTGCCAGCAGTGAAAGGCGGGCAGGGAGAACTGAAGCTTTCTTT.

The chain joins TRBV11-2 to TRBJ1-2; perhaps TRBD1 as D (6 bases). Germline V gene lookup returns CDR1 SGHAT and CDR2 FQNNGV. The CDR3 contains 16 residues. Deletions cut 0 bases from V and 4 bases from J, with 15 bases between. This chain's CDR3 is CASSLDRGGAGYGYTF. DNA for the CDR3: TGTGCCAGCAGCTTAGATCGCGGGGGGGCTGGCTATGGCTACACCTTC.

The chain recombines TRBV19 with TRBJ2-5; 7 nucleotides match TRBD1. CDR3 length equals 16 residues. V was clipped by 1 base and J by 2 bases; unmatched bases: 7. Germline V gives CDR1 LNHDA, CDR2 SQIVND (reference sequence). The CDR3 reads CASSIGRQGLQETQYF. CDR3 DNA sequence: TGTGCCAGTAGTATAGGCAGACAGGGCCTACAAGAGACCCAGTACTTC.

A few counts support this clone. V is TRBV18 and J is TRBJ2-5; TRBD2 matches 14 bases. The V and J ends lost 3 bases and 4 bases, in that order; junction bases with no gene match: 4. Looked up from germline, CDR1 is KGHSH and CDR2 is LQKENI. The CDR3 consists of 16 residues. The DNA for the CDR3 is TGTGCCAGCTCACCCGGGACTAGCGGGAGAGGAGAGACCCAGTACTTC. This encodes CASSPGTSGRGETQYF.

This chain links TRBV27 with TRBJ1-2, with 9 bases aligning to TRBD1. Germline CDR1 MNHEY, CDR2 SMNVEV (reference sequence). Unmatched junction bases numbered 10, after V lost 4 bases and J lost 7 bases. This CDR3 spans 15 amino acids. The chain's CDR3 is CASSSPDRGWAGYTF. The CDR3 nucleotides are TGTGCCAGCAGTTCCCCGGACAGGGGTTGGGCTGGCTACACCTTC.

V and J are TRBV15 and TRBJ2-5, with 7 positions matching TRBD1. Germline V gives CDR1 LNHNV, CDR2 YYDKDF (reference sequence). CDR3 length: 16 residues. The J segment lost 2 bases and the V segment lost 0 bases, leaving 6 bases of the junction unmatched. CDR3 bases: TGTGCCACCAGCAGAGATCGAGGGGGCAAACAAGAGACCCAGTACTTC. Translated: CATSRDRGGKQETQYF.

In its sample, this clone was seen once. The chain has TRBV7-9 and TRBJ1-1; no clear D. This CDR3 contains 13 residues. V lost 4 bases and J 10 bases, leaving 16 bases between the germline ends. From germline, CDR1 is SEHNR and CDR2 FQNEAQ (reference sequence). CDR3 nucleotide sequence: TGTGCCAGCAGCTCAGAGACGCCCCCTTCAGCTTTCTTT. This gives the protein CASSSETPPSAFF.

DNA for the CDR3: TGTGCCAGTAGTCAGGCAGGGAGGGGCAATCAGCCCCAGCATTTT. Residues: CASSQAGRGNQPQHF. The rearrangement joins TRBV19 to TRBJ1-5, with D perhaps matching TRBD1 (5 bases). Germline V lookup: CDR1 LNHDA, CDR2 SQIVND (reference sequence). Trimming took 5 bases from V and 2 from J, leaving 13 bases between them. The CDR3 runs 15 residues.

The rearrangement uses TRBV6-5 and TRBJ2-3, with 7 bases lining up with TRBD1. The CDR3 has 15 residues. The junction had 4 bases not matched to a gene; V was cut back by 4 bases and J by 0 bases. CDR1 is MNHEY, CDR2 SVGAGI, per germline. The CDR3 DNA reads TGTGCCAGCAGTTCGACAGGGTCGAGCACAGATACGCAGTATTTT. This gives the protein CASSSTGSSTDTQYF.

This clone occurred once. The chain is built from TRBV28 and TRBJ2-7; TRBD1 agrees at 8 bases. Trimming at V came to 6 bases and at J to 3 bases, leaving 10 bases not matched to a gene. CDR1 and CDR2 from the germline V gene are MDHEN and SYDVKM. The CDR3 contains 15 residues. The CDR3 sequence: CASSSTGEYGYEQYF. CDR3 nucleotides: TGTGCCAGCAGCTCGACAGGGGAGTATGGCTACGAGCAGTACTTC.

The J gene is TRBJ2-3, the V gene TRBV6-2 or TRBV6-3; 7 positions agree with TRBD1. The CDR3 length is 15 residues. V dropped 5 bases and J dropped 2; count of bases not matched to a gene: 7. CDR1 and CDR2 (germline): MNHEY, SVGEGT. CDR3 in DNA: TGTGCCAGCAGTCTGGGACAGCTAGACACAGATACGCAGTATTTT. Its protein is CASSLGQLDTDTQYF.

The chain has TRBV4-3 and TRBJ2-1; D is undetermined. Trimming removed 0 bases at V and 6 bases at J, with 24 bases between. Germline V CDR1 and CDR2: LGHNA, YSLEER. The CDR3 is 19 amino acids. The CDR3 region is CASSQEPIHPDRAPNEQFF. Here the CDR3 DNA reads TGCGCCAGCAGCCAAGAACCGATACACCCGGACCGGGCGCCCAATGAGCAGTTCTTC.

This clone was found a few times. The rearrangement joins TRBV27 to TRBJ2-1, with 7 bases lining up with TRBD2. This CDR3 has 15 amino acids. Germline CDR1 is MNHEY and CDR2 is SMNVEV (reference sequence). The V and J ends lost 2 bases and 6 bases, in that order; junction bases with no gene match: 7. The CDR3 spells CASSLEGGPRNEQFF. DNA of the CDR3: TGTGCCAGCAGTTTAGAGGGAGGGCCCCGCAATGAGCAGTTCTTC.

The chain joins TRBV7-6 to TRBJ1-4; D is undetermined. Germline V gene lookup returns CDR1 SGHVS and CDR2 FNYEAQ. Trimming took off 1 base at V and 8 bases at J, with 8 bases between the two ends. CDR3 length: 13 amino acids. As DNA, the CDR3 is TGTGCCAGCAGCTTAGGATCGGGGGAAAAACTGTTTTTT. It is translated as CASSLGSGEKLFF.

This chain uses TRBV7-6 with TRBJ2-2, with TRBD2 matching over 12 bases. The CDR3 has 17 residues. J gave up 6 bases and V 5 bases, and 10 bases lay outside the gene matches. The germline CDR1 and CDR2 sequences are SGHVS and FNYEAQ. In nucleotides, the CDR3 is TGTGCCAGCAGCATCACCCTAGCGGGAGGGGTACCCGGGGAGCTGTTTTTT. Translation: CASSITLAGGVPGELFF.

This sequence joins TRBV28 and TRBJ1-3, with 12 bases identical to TRBD1. The CDR3 totals 20 residues. Germline CDR1 reads MDHEN; CDR2 reads SYDVKM. V gave up 4 bases and J gave up 0 bases; unmatched junction bases: 13. The CDR3 loop reads CASSSYVPGQGAYSGNTIYF. CDR3 nucleotide sequence: TGTGCCAGCAGTTCATACGTCCCGGGACAGGGGGCTTACTCTGGAAACACCATATATTTT.

The rearrangement links TRBV6-5 to TRBJ1-6; D is ambiguous. Trimming removed 1 base from V and 10 bases from J, with 11 bases in between. This CDR3 contains 14 residues. The germline gives CDR1 MNHEY, CDR2 SVGAGI. The DNA of the CDR3 is TGTGCCAGCAGTTACTTGGTGGGGAACTCACCCCTCCACTTT. Protein product: CASSYLVGNSPLHF.